This T cell receptor beta chain comes out of a study of human T cells and chemical hapten exposure. Germline CDR1 and CDR2: MDHEN and SYDVKM. The length of the CDR3 is 15 residues. The V end was cut by 6 bases, the J end by 1 base, with 15 bases between. Time point specified: pre-sensitization, week 0. Treatment specified: therapeutic diphenylcyclopropenone sensitization with weekly scalp DPC. TCRdb passed the RACE reads through MiXCR, listing each CDR3 protein once. The repertoire holds around 200,000 distinct CDR3 sequences, with 30% as singletons. The sequencing used whole blood, collected in connection with sensitization to the hapten diphenylcyclopropenone (DPC). This chain joins TRBV28 and TRBJ1-1; weak D call: TRBD1 (6 bases). This TCR derives from a woman aged 25 to 39 with alopecia areata. Some clones in this sample may be carry-over from other donors' samples. In nucleotides, the CDR3 is TGTGCCAGCAGCGAGTACGGACAGTCGAACACTGAAGCTTTCTTT. Its translation: CASSEYGQSNTEAFF.